This TCR beta chain was captured in a study of T cells after yellow fever vaccination. 5'RACE template switching added a universal primer site and UMIs to TCR cDNA. TCRdb itself ran the 5' RACE reads through MiXCR, one entry per CDR3 protein. The table shows about 63,000 distinct CDR3 sequences, with approximately 7% occurring only once. Overall study results and limits: Faster peaking, at day 5 versus 15, marked a secondary response that was weaker. One caveat is that FACS-sorted repertoires could contain abundant clonotypes contaminating from the bulk population. Reappearance after the booster was seen for most primary-vaccination clones, at 95% to 96% CD4 and more than 80% CD8.

In the case of this clonotype: Its antigen is not identified.

The germline V and J ends were trimmed by 3 bases and 9 bases, with 15 bases remaining between them. The CDR3 loop spans 14 amino acids. Per the germline V gene, CDR1 is LGHDT and CDR2 is YNNKEL (reference sequence). The chain has TRBV3-1 and TRBJ2-1, with no clear D. Sequenced here: CD8+ T cells sorted from PBMCs, sampled 15 days after the yellow fever booster vaccination. The TCR sequence derives from a man aged 25 to 45 who received the YFV17D yellow fever vaccine. The CDR3 DNA reads TGTGCCAGCAGCCATGAATCCGCAGTAGGTGAGCAGTTCTTC. Amino acids: CASSHESAVGEQFF.